This paragraph covers one T cell receptor beta chain sequence. Many counts were recorded for this clonotype. Its target antigen remains unknown. Base qualities were left out, and no much larger clone turns up one base away. The method was 5' RACE. Reads for this sample came from a NextSeq 500. Unique molecular identifiers were attached to individual cDNA molecules in the TCR library protocol so that sequencing error and PCR bias could be corrected. Sequencing covered both TCR alpha and beta chains, and within each sample the abundances of alpha and beta sequences were tightly co-correlated. The original methods were these. V gene, J gene and CDR3 annotation of TCR sequences was performed with Decombinator V4. TCRs were defined as expanded if a significant change between any two time points was detected under a Poisson model with p below 0.0001. Abundances of TCRs were expressed as counts per million after normalisation to the total number of TCRs sequenced in each sample. MAIT TCRs were defined by TRAV1-2 paired with TRAJ12, TRAJ20 or TRAJ33, and iNKT TCRs by TRAV10 paired with TRAJ18. VDJdb, accessed on 1 November 2021, was searched for TCRs annotated for CMV, EBV and SARS-CoV-2, and TCRs annotated for more than one antigen were excluded. TCRdb applied fastp at Q25 and MiXCR to the public reads, then kept only in-frame beta chains. CDR3 protein duplicates are merged, each entry listing the most common genes and DNA. V and J calls and clone size were set by TCRdb, not the authors. Present in this sample are more than 30,000 distinct CDR3 sequences, roughly 5.9% of which were seen just once. In total, the top ten clones hold roughly 25% of the sample.

The sample originates from a study of early T cells in non-severe SARS-CoV-2 infection listed by TCRdb under 2021. Regarding the research as a whole: Bulk RNA from unsorted whole blood was used for TCR sequencing, so alpha and beta chains could not be paired. General study outcomes and caveats: VDJdb matching was skewed toward anti-spike CD8 responses and likely underestimated virus-specific expansions by missing private and CD4 specificities.

Set within a cohort of healthcare workers in London, UK, this nested case-control study involved weekly PCR testing of nasopharyngeal swabs along with blood sampling. Healthcare workers were enrolled in the week of the UK lockdown, from 23 to 31 March 2020, and were followed every week for up to roughly 16 weeks. Reading the germline V gene (reference sequence) gives CDR1 DFQATT and CDR2 SNEGSKA. V was cut back by 0 bases and J by 4 bases, leaving a gap of 12 bases between them. Including the terminal cysteine and phenylalanine, the CDR3 comprises 14 residues. CDR3 DNA is the only sequence kept; it has 42 bases, read in frame from the first base.

The receptor comes from an adult who was a healthcare worker with PCR-confirmed SARS-CoV-2 infection or an uninfected control (not recorded which). The sequence joins TRBV20-1 to TRBJ1-1; the D segment could be TRBD1, given 5 matching bases. Sequencing was carried out using whole blood. The bases are TGCAGTGCTAGAGAAAGGCAGGGTGGCACTGAAGCTTTCTTT. Its translation is CSARERQGGTEAFF.